Following are 17 T cell receptor beta chains from one sample sequenced in a study of chemoradiotherapy in HPV16-positive cancers (dated by TCRdb to between 2021 and 2024). The library was prepared using the immunoSEQ multiplex PCR assay. The clones in this table, taken by TCRdb from immuneACCESS, are in-frame only. Not every clone is retained; where verified, under half of the shortfall comes from an unresolved V gene, and the cause of the rest is unknown. Recorded for this sample are approximately 9,300 clones; about 80% of them occurred a single time. The ten most abundant clones make up roughly 2.8% of the sample. Sample: blood, taken from a patient who underwent chemoradiotherapy. These receptors all come from a human donor with HPV-associated anogenital cancer.

V is TRBV5-1 and J is TRBJ1-4, with D tentatively TRBD1 (5 bases). V dropped 2 bases and J dropped 6 bases, with 8 bases sitting between them. The length of the CDR3 is 13 residues. CDR1 and CDR2 from the germline V gene are SGHRS and YFSETQ. The CDR3 region is CASSFGADEKLFF. DNA of the CDR3: TGCGCCAGCAGCTTTGGGGCGGATGAAAAACTGTTTTTT.

This clone was seen a few times. The chain carries TRBV5-1 and TRBJ2-3, with 7 bases matching TRBD2. V was clipped by 2 bases and J by 4 bases; unmatched bases: 4. This CDR3 contains 14 residues. Germline V gives CDR1 SGHRS, CDR2 YFSETQ. CDR3 sequence (DNA): TGCGCCAGCAGCTTTAGAGCGGGGTCAGATACGCAGTATTTT. Residues: CASSFRAGSDTQYF.

V is TRBV11-2 and J is TRBJ2-7; 8 nucleotides line up with TRBD2. Germline-derived CDR1 and CDR2 are SGHAT and FQNNGV. The CDR3 loop spans 19 amino acids. V was pared by 2 bases and J by 6 bases, with 21 bases of the junction left unmatched. The CDR3 DNA follows: TGTGCCAGCAGCTTACCCTATCGCCGGGGGGCGGGGGGAGAGGGCGAGCAGTACTTC. Protein sequence: CASSLPYRRGAGGEGEQYF. The full variable domain, completed using reference TRBV11-2 and TRBJ2-7, is EAGVAQSPRYKIIEKRQSVAFWCNPISGHATLYWYQQILGQGPKLLIQFQNNGVVDDSQLPKDRFSAERLKGVDSTLKIQPAKLEDSAVYLCASSLPYRRGAGGEGEQYFGPGTRLTVT.

The chain has TRBV19 and TRBJ1-4; D is perhaps TRBD1 (5 bases). The CDR3 loop spans 13 amino acids. Trimming cost V 7 bases and J 7 bases, with 13 bases left between them. Germline V gene data show CDR1 as LNHDA and CDR2 as SQIVND (reference sequence). The CDR3 nucleotides read TGTGCCAGTAATGTCAGGGCTCGTGAAAAACTGTTTTTT. Translating it yields CASNVRAREKLFF.

The chain employs TRBV5-1 and TRBJ1-5, with 8 bases identical to TRBD1. The junction had 2 bases not matched to a gene; V was cut back by 1 base and J by 2 bases. The germline gives CDR1 SGHRS, CDR2 YFSETQ. The CDR3 loop spans 15 amino acids. Here the CDR3 reads CASSLSGGGNQPQHF. The CDR3 DNA reads as TGCGCCAGCAGCTTGTCAGGGGGCGGCAATCAGCCCCAGCATTTT. Full variable domain (rest looked up from reference TRBV5-1 and TRBJ1-5): KAGVTQTPRYLIKTRGQQVTLSCSPISGHRSVSWYQQTPGQGLQFLFEYFSETQRNKGNFPGRFSGRQFSNSRSEMNVSTLELGDSALYLCASSLSGGGNQPQHFGDGTRLSIL.

This clone has a handful of counts. The junction does not match germline at one end; this may be a read error. The chain has TRBV5-1 and TRBJ1-2; tentative D call: TRBD1 (5 bases). The CDR3 totals 12 residues. CDR1 and CDR2 (germline): SGHRS, YFSETQ. The CDR3 bases are TGCGCCAGCAGCTTGGAACTTGGGGACTTAGCTTTC. Translating it yields CASSLELGDLAF.

V is TRBV6-5 and J is TRBJ1-6; TRBD1 agrees at 7 bases. CDR1 and CDR2 (germline): MNHEY, SVGAGI. V shed 6 bases and J 6 bases; nucleotides not matched to a gene: 8. This CDR3 contains 15 residues. CDR3 region: CASRPGQSTNSPLHF. The CDR3 nucleotides are TGTGCCAGCAGGCCGGGACAGAGTACTAATTCACCCCTCCACTTT.

The rearrangement uses TRBV19 and TRBJ2-7; D may be TRBD1 (5 bases). CDR1 LNHDA and CDR2 SQIVND come from the germline V gene (reference sequence). V gave up 0 bases and J gave up 3 bases, with 15 bases separating them. The CDR3 extends over 16 amino acids. The CDR3 sequence is CASSIEETEKIYEQYF. The CDR3 coding sequence is TGTGCCAGTAGTATAGAGGAGACAGAGAAGATCTACGAGCAGTACTTC.

V gene TRBV7-9 combines with J gene TRBJ2-3; D remains unclear. CDR1 is SEHNR and CDR2 is FQNEAQ in the germline V gene (reference sequence). The CDR3 covers 14 residues. The germline V and J ends were trimmed by 4 bases and 2 bases, with 10 bases remaining between them. CDR3 DNA: TGTGCCAGCAGCTCCGACTTTATCACAGATACGCAGTATTTT. As protein: CASSSDFITDTQYF.

The J gene is TRBJ2-7, the V gene TRBV18; no clear D. This CDR3 comprises 11 residues. Germline CDR1 KGHSH, CDR2 LQKENI. Trimming left V 1 base short and J 5 bases short, with 3 bases between. The CDR3 bases are TGTGCCAGCTCACCACAGAACGAGCAGTACTTC. This gives the protein CASSPQNEQYF.

The rearrangement joins TRBV4-2 to TRBJ1-1; the D is unclear. V was shortened by 2 bases and J by 5 bases, with 9 bases between the two germline ends. The germline CDR1 and CDR2 sequences are LGHNA and YNFKEQ. This CDR3 has 13 amino acids. The CDR3 here is CASSQTPLTEAFF. In DNA, the CDR3 is TGTGCCAGCAGCCAAACCCCCTTGACTGAAGCTTTCTTT.

The CDR3: CASSQEGTGGSGANVLTF. Written as DNA, the CDR3 is TGTGCCAGCAGCCAAGAGGGGACAGGGGGATCTGGGGCCAACGTCCTGACTTTC. This chain joins TRBV4-2 and TRBJ2-6; 11 bases align to TRBD1. Germline CDR1 and CDR2: LGHNA and YNFKEQ. The CDR3 is 18 amino acids. Trimming at V came to 0 bases and at J to 1 base, leaving 2 bases not matched to a gene.

The V call is TRBV5-3, the J call TRBJ2-7; D might be TRBD1 (5 bases). TRBV5-3 is assigned to the ORF class and has an uncertain function. This CDR3 is 12 amino acids long. V was trimmed by 1 base and J by 4 bases, leaving 6 bases between them. The CDR3 nucleotides read TGTGCCAGAAGCTTGAAGGGGTACGAGCAGTACTTC. Translated: CARSLKGYEQYF.

The J gene is TRBJ1-3, the V gene TRBV7-2; the D gene is possibly TRBD1 (5 bases). Germline V gene data show CDR1 as SGHTA and CDR2 as FQGNSA. V lost 4 bases, J lost 0 bases, and 16 bases lay in between. The CDR3 runs 17 residues. As DNA, the CDR3 is TGTGCCAGCAGCTCAATCCCCGGGACCACCTCTGGAAACACCATATATTTT. This encodes CASSSIPGTTSGNTIYF.

J is TRBJ2-7 and V is TRBV5-6; 11 positions match TRBD1. V lost 2 bases and J lost 2; bases outside the gene matches: 3. The CDR3 has 15 residues. Germline V gene lookup returns CDR1 SGHDT and CDR2 YYEEEE. The chain's CDR3 is CASSFSGQGAYEQYF. The CDR3 DNA follows: TGTGCCAGCAGCTTTTCGGGACAGGGGGCCTACGAGCAGTACTTC.

The chain recombines TRBV19 with TRBJ1-5; 11 bases match TRBD1. V lost 5 bases, J lost 4 bases, and 13 bases stayed unmatched. CDR1 is LNHDA and CDR2 is SQIVND in the germline V gene (reference sequence). CDR3 size: 18 residues. As DNA, the CDR3 is TGTGCCAGTAGTGGTTTTGGAGGAGGGACAGGGGGAAATCAGCCCCAGCATTTT. It encodes CASSGFGGGTGGNQPQHF.

This chain joins TRBV6-1 and TRBJ2-1, with D hard to call. The germline V gene encodes CDR1 MNHNS and CDR2 SASEGT. The length of the CDR3 is 15 residues. The V end lost 5 bases, the J end lost 0 bases, and 11 bases lay between the germline ends. The CDR3 spells CASSQLTRSYNEQFF. DNA for the CDR3: TGTGCCAGCAGTCAACTTACCCGCTCCTACAATGAGCAGTTCTTC.